A selection of T cell receptor beta chains follows, all from one sample in a study of T cells after somatic rescue of genetic block. The repertoire was sequenced with immunoSEQ multiplex PCR; TCRdb's copy has only in-frame clones and lacks some. Of about 88,000 clones detected, 75% to 90% appear once; the ten largest clones hold roughly 1.5%. The sample comprised peripheral blood mononuclear cells (PBMCs). Every receptor here comes from a woman in her late teens or twenties. Both conserved end residues are part of each CDR3. D genes are given only for firm matches. Size values are once, few and many counts, or a class for expanded clones, and some rows have none.

j_gene: TRBJ1-2
d_gene: .
abundance: .
v_gene: TRBV28
CDR3nt: TGTGCCAGCAGTCCAGGGAATGGCTACACCTTC
CDR3aa: CASSPGNGYTF

j_gene: TRBJ2-5
d_gene: .
abundance: .
v_gene: TRBV11-2
CDR3nt: TGTGCCAGCAGCCAAAGGGGGAGGGGACTACAAGAGACCCAGTACTTC
CDR3aa: CASSQRGRGLQETQYF

j_gene: TRBJ2-6
d_gene: .
abundance: .
v_gene: TRBV6-5
CDR3nt: TGTGCCAGCAGTTTTAACTCTGGGGCCAACGTCCTGACTTTC
CDR3aa: CASSFNSGANVLTF

j_gene: TRBJ2-5
d_gene: .
abundance: .
v_gene: TRBV7-2
CDR3nt: TGTGCCAGCAGCTTAATAGAGACCCAGTACTTC
CDR3aa: CASSLIETQYF

j_gene: TRBJ2-2
d_gene: TRBD1
abundance: once
v_gene: TRBV29-1
CDR3nt: TGCAGCGTTGGGTACAGGGGCACCGGGGAGCTGTTTTTT
CDR3aa: CSVGYRGTGELFF

j_gene: TRBJ2-2
d_gene: .
abundance: .
v_gene: TRBV28
CDR3nt: TGTGCCAGCAGGGGGGCCGGGGAGCTGTTTTTT
CDR3aa: CASRGAGELFF

j_gene: TRBJ1-4
d_gene: .
abundance: .
v_gene: TRBV2
CDR3nt: TGTGCCAGCAGTTTACCCTACAGGGTGGAAGATGAAAAACTGTTTTTT
CDR3aa: CASSLPYRVEDEKLFF

j_gene: TRBJ2-1
d_gene: .
abundance: .
v_gene: TRBV11-3
CDR3nt: TGTGCCAGCAGCTTGGGAAGCGCGTACAATGAGCAGTTCTTC
CDR3aa: CASSLGSAYNEQFF

j_gene: TRBJ2-7
d_gene: TRBD2
abundance: .
v_gene: TRBV13
CDR3nt: TGTGCCAGCAGCGGACGACTAGCGGGAGGGAGCTCCTACGAGCAGTACTTC
CDR3aa: CASSGRLAGGSSYEQYF

j_gene: TRBJ2-7
d_gene: .
abundance: .
v_gene: TRBV4-3
CDR3nt: TGCGCCAGAGGTGGGACTCCGACCTTTTACGAGCAGTACTTC
CDR3aa: CARGGTPTFYEQYF

j_gene: TRBJ1-2
d_gene: .
abundance: .
v_gene: TRBV28
CDR3nt: TGTGCCAGCAGTTTACGGGGACCATGGGGCTACACCTTC
CDR3aa: CASSLRGPWGYTF

j_gene: TRBJ2-2
d_gene: .
abundance: .
v_gene: TRBV7-5
CDR3nt: TGTGCCAGAAGCGGGGACGGGGAGCTGTTTTTT
CDR3aa: CARSGDGELFF